This T cell receptor beta chain was sequenced during a study of T cell responses to AZD1222 COVID-19 vaccine. Produced via immunoSEQ multiplex PCR; TCRdb's table is partial and in-frame only. The data hold approximately 110,000 clones, with approximately 88% observed a single time. This CDR3 is built from 14 residues. The ends lost 4 bases at V and 4 bases at J; junction bases unmatched: 7. CDR1 is SGHVS and CDR2 is FQNEAQ in the germline V gene. The rearrangement joins TRBV7-8 to TRBJ2-7, with 7 bases matching TRBD1. The source is an adult in good health. Sequenced material: peripheral blood, taken on day 0 of AZD1222 vaccination. The CDR3 protein is CASSSVTGWYEQYF. The DNA for the CDR3 is TGTGCCAGCAGCTCAGTGACAGGGTGGTACGAGCAGTACTTC.